The 11 T cell receptor beta chains below come from one sample, sequenced in a study of blood T cells in healthy people across ages (dated by TCRdb to between 2014 and 2016). Libraries were prepared through 5' RACE. Sequencing took place on an Illumina HiSeq 2500. A second PCR of 7 to 11 cycles was run with a J-beta primer mix and a sample-barcoded 5' primer. TCRdb trimmed public reads at Q25 via fastp, called clones via MiXCR and kept in-frame beta chains. Every distinct CDR3 protein forms one entry, paired with its most common genes and DNA. For this sample the table gives 800,000 or so distinct CDR3 sequences, of which around a quarter were detected only once. The top ten constitute roughly 3.5% of the sample. These data also formed part of another study, on T cells of mothers and their children.

The sequenced material came from blood. Every receptor here comes from a boy aged 5-17 years in good health.

With respect to this clonotype: The junction does not match germline at one end; this may be a read error. The chain combines TRBV6-1 with TRBJ1-2; D unresolved. Germline-derived CDR1 and CDR2 are MNHNS and SASEGT. The CDR3 length is 16 residues. The CDR3 nucleotides are TGTGCCAGCAGCAACAACCGGGCAGGCGCTAACCATGGCTACACCTTC. It translates to CASSNNRAGANHGYTF.

This clonotype was observed a few times. The V gene is TRBV7-9, the J gene TRBJ1-4; D is unresolved. Germline V gives CDR1 SEHNR, CDR2 FQNEAQ (reference sequence). The germline V and J ends were trimmed by 2 bases and 6 bases, with 13 bases remaining between them. This CDR3 contains 15 residues. The CDR3 region has the DNA TGTGCCAGCAGCTTACTCACCCAGGAGGATGAAAAACTGTTTTTT. Its translation is CASSLLTQEDEKLFF.

V is TRBV5-1 and J is TRBJ2-3, with D maybe TRBD1 (6 bases). Germline V gives CDR1 SGHRS, CDR2 YFSETQ. V lost 2 bases to trimming and J lost 6 bases, with 16 bases between them. CDR3 length equals 15 residues. The CDR3 bases are TGCGCCAGCAGCTTATCCGACAGGCGTGGGGATACGCAGTATTTT. It specifies CASSLSDRRGDTQYF.

The V call is TRBV10-3, the J call TRBJ2-5, with 8 bases that match TRBD2. The CDR3 is 15 amino acids. Germline CDR1 is ENHRY and CDR2 is SYGVKD. V shed 2 bases and J 4 bases; nucleotides not matched to a gene: 6. This CDR3 reads CAISETAGRGETQYF. CDR3 nucleotides: TGTGCCATCAGTGAGACGGCCGGGAGGGGAGAGACCCAGTACTTC.

This clonotype showed up just a few times. This rearrangement joins TRBV4-3 to TRBJ1-1, with TRBD1 as a possible D gene (6 bases). CDR3 length: 15 amino acids. Trimming took off 5 bases at V and 3 bases at J, with 16 bases between the two ends. Looked up from germline, CDR1 is LGHNA and CDR2 is YSLEER. The CDR3 nucleotides are TGCGCCAGCAGCTTAGAAACGGGGGGGCACACTGAAGCTTTCTTT. Protein sequence: CASSLETGGHTEAFF.

This clonotype has just a few counts. The rearrangement joins TRBV5-1 to TRBJ2-3; TRBD1 agrees at 7 bases. Per germline, CDR1 SGHRS and CDR2 YFSETQ. The CDR3 has 15 residues. V dropped 4 bases and J dropped 4; count of bases not matched to a gene: 9. The CDR3 coding sequence is TGCGCCAGCAGCGTACAGGGGCTAGGGGCAGATACGCAGTATTTT. Translating gives CASSVQGLGADTQYF.

CDR3 sequence (DNA): TGCGCCAGCAGCTTGGGCGGGGGAGAAGGGCAGACCCAGTACTTC. Residues: CASSLGGGEGQTQYF. The chain couples TRBV5-1 to TRBJ2-5; 7 positions match TRBD2. With 0 bases clipped from V and 6 bases from J, the junction kept 8 bases outside the gene matches. The CDR3 runs to 15 residues. The germline V gene has CDR1 SGHRS and CDR2 YFSETQ.

V is TRBV15 and J is TRBJ1-2, with D possibly TRBD1 on 6 matching bases. CDR3 size: 12 residues. Trimming shortened V by 9 bases and J by 1 base, and 9 bases separated the two germline ends. Germline V gives CDR1 LNHNV, CDR2 YYDKDF (reference sequence). The CDR3 region is CATTRGNYGYTF. The CDR3 region has the DNA TGTGCCACAACCAGGGGTAACTATGGCTACACCTTC.

The chain recombines TRBV21-1 with TRBJ2-5. TRBV21-1 is given as a pseudogene. The CDR3 is 14 amino acids. The CDR3 loop reads CACERVLCTYEQYF. The CDR3 bases are TGTGCATGCGAAAGGGTTCTTTGCACCTACGAGCAGTATTTC.

The chain carries TRBV2 and TRBJ2-1; TRBD1 aligns across 7 bases. This CDR3 comprises 14 residues. Per germline, CDR1 SNHLY and CDR2 FYNNEI. Trimming cost V 7 bases and J 0 bases; bases outside gene matches: 3. DNA of the CDR3: TGTGCCAGCACAGGACAGGCCTCCTACAATGAGCAGTTCTTC. Translation gives CASTGQASYNEQFF.

The V and J genes are TRBV6-5 and TRBJ1-2; 11 bases align to TRBD1. After removal of 6 bases from V and 8 bases from J, the junction contained 8 bases not matched to a gene. CDR1 MNHEY and CDR2 SVGAGI come from the germline V gene. The CDR3 runs to 14 residues. This chain's CDR3 is CASSMDRGPGGYTF. CDR3 nucleotides: TGTGCCAGCAGCATGGACAGGGGGCCTGGGGGCTACACCTTC.